The present T cell receptor (beta chain) was sequenced within a study of T cell repertoires in cytomegalovirus infection. TCRdb analysed the reads with MiXCR anew, one entry per CDR3 protein. This repertoire shows hundreds of thousands of distinct CDR3 sequences, around 35% found once; its top ten account for about 18%. Study-level results: Cumulative frequency (of public TCR beta family members) identified carriers of CMV plus the relevant HLA. There were HLA-C-restricted CMV-specific TCR beta clonotypes dominating the ex vivo response.

This clonotype has more than one count but fewer than ten. What it binds is not known. V was pared by 3 bases and J by 4 bases, with 5 bases of the junction left unmatched. The CDR3 extends over 14 amino acids. CDR1 LNHDA and CDR2 SQIVND come from the germline V gene (reference sequence). The chain employs TRBV19 and TRBJ1-2; 7 nucleotides align to TRBD1. This receptor was obtained from a human donor in good health (CMV status not recorded). Some clones in this sample may be carry-over from other donors' samples. The sequenced sample was cultured PBMCs, obtained from culture after CMV antigen stimulation. CDR3 in DNA: TGTGCCAGTAGTATCAGGGACAGCTTCTATGGCTACACCTTC. Residues: CASSIRDSFYGYTF.